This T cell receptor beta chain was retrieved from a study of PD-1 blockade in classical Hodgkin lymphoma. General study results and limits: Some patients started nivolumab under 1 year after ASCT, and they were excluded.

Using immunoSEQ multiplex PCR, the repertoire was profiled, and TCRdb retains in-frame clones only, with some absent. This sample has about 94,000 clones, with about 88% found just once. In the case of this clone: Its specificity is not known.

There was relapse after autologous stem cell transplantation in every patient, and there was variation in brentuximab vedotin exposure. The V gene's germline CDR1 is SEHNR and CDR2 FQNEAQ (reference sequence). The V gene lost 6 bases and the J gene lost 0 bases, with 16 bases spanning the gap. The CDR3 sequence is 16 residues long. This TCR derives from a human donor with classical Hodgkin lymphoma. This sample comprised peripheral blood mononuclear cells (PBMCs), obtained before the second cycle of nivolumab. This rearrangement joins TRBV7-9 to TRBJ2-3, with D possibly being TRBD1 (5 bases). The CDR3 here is CASRWAPGPSTDTQYF. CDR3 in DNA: TGTGCCAGCAGATGGGCCCCAGGGCCCAGCACAGATACGCAGTATTTT.